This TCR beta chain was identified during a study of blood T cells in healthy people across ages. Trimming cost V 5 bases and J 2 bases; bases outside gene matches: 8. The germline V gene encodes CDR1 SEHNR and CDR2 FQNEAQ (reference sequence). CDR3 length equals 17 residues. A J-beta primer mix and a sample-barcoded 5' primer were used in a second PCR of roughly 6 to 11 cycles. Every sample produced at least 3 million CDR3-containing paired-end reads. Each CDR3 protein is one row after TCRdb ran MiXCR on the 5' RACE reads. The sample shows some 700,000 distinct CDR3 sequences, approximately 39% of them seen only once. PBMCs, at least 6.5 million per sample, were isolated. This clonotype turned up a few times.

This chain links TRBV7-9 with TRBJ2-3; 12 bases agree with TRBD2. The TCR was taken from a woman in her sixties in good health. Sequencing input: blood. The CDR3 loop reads CASSTRLAGVFTDTQYF. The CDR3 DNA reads TGTGCCAGCAGCACTCGACTAGCGGGAGTCTTCACAGATACGCAGTATTTT.